Listed below are T cell receptor beta chains from one sample, sequenced in a study of CD8+CD57+ T cells in acquired aplastic anemia. TCRdb ran MiXCR on the reads and lists one entry per CDR3 protein. The sample lists hundreds of thousands of distinct CDR3 sequences; almost 50% were seen once. Sequencing was performed on sorted CD4+, CD8+, or CD8+CD57+ T cells (not recorded which) from PBMCs. These receptor sequences come from a human donor with aplastic anemia. Each CDR3 is given with its conserved first and last residue. The order of the fields is clone size, J gene, V gene, D gene, CDR3 DNA, CDR3 protein. A D gene is named only where the DNA matches it firmly. Only part of the rows carry a size: once, few, many, or a class if the clone is expanded.

>-|TRBJ1-6|TRBV14|-
TGTGCCAGCAGCCAAGACTTTCGGGAAGCACCCCTCCGCTTT
CASSQDFREAPLRF
>-|TRBJ2-5|TRBV5-1|TRBD2
TGCGCCTGCAGCCAACTAGCGGGGGGTTCGGCGGGCGAGACCCAGTACTTC
CACSQLAGGSAGETQYF
>-|TRBJ2-7|TRBV9|-
TGTGCCAGCAGCTCCAGCGGCGAGCAGTACTTC
CASSSSGEQYF
>many|TRBJ2-5|TRBV7-7|TRBD2
TGTGCTAGCAGCTCCAGACTAGCGGGGGAGACGGCCCAGTACTTC
CASSSRLAGETAQYF
>many|TRBJ1-5|TRBV7-6|TRBD1
TGTGCCAGCAGCCTAGAGGACAGGGCTGGTCAGCCCCAGCATTTT
CASSLEDRAGQPQHF
>-|TRBJ1-2|TRBV24-1|TRBD1
TGTGCCACCAGTGGAGGGACAGGCTATGGCTACACCTTC
CATSGGTGYGYTF
>-|TRBJ2-1|TRBV10-3|TRBD1
TGTGCCATCACGGGACAGGGGTTGAATGAGCAGTTCTTC
CAITGQGLNEQFF
>-|TRBJ2-7|TRBV7-2|-
TGTGCCAGCAGCTTGGAGGCTGGCGAGCAGTACTTC
CASSLEAGEQYF
>-|TRBJ2-3|TRBV7-2|TRBD2
TGTGCCAGCAGCTATAGGACTAGCGGAAACACAGATACGCAGTATTTT
CASSYRTSGNTDTQYF
>many|TRBJ2-2|TRBV10-3|TRBD2
TGTGCCATCAGTGAAAACCCGGGACTAGCGGGGGGGCGTCACACCGGGGAGCTGTTTTTT
CAISENPGLAGGRHTGELFF
>-|TRBJ2-3|TRBV25-1|TRBD2
TGTGCCAGCAGCATCTGGACTAGCGGGGCCCAGACGTCCACAGATACGCAGTATTTT
CASSIWTSGAQTSTDTQYF
>many|TRBJ2-7|TRBV6-1|TRBD2
TGTGCCAGCAGTGAAGGTTGGGGACTAGCGGGTCGGCAGTACTTC
CASSEGWGLAGRQYF
>-|TRBJ2-7|TRBV15|-
TGTGCCACCAGAACGGGAGCAGGTTCCTACGAGCAGTACTTC
CATRTGAGSYEQYF
>-|TRBJ2-3|TRBV18|-
TGTGCCAGCTCCGGCGGAAGCGCAGATACGCAGTATTTT
CASSGGSADTQYF
>-|TRBJ2-1|TRBV15|-
TGTGCCACCAGCAGCCTACCGACAGGAGGTCATGAGCAGTTCTTC
CATSSLPTGGHEQFF
>-|TRBJ1-1|TRBV7-6|TRBD1
TGTGCCAGCAGCTTAGAGAGACAGGGGGCCAACACTGAAGCTTTCTTT
CASSLERQGANTEAFF
>many|TRBJ2-2|TRBV10-2|TRBD1
TGCGCCAGCAGAGGGACAGGGGGTATCGGGGAGCTGTTTTTT
CASRGTGGIGELFF
>many|TRBJ2-7|TRBV12-3/TRBV12-4|TRBD2
TGTGCCAGCAGTTCCTTGACTAGCGGGGGGGCGGTTCAGTACTTC
CASSSLTSGGAVQYF
>-|TRBJ1-2|TRBV29-1|TRBD1
TGCAGCGTTGATGGGTCGGGACAGGGGGAACATGGCTACACCTTC
CSVDGSGQGEHGYTF
>many|TRBJ2-3|TRBV5-1|TRBD1
TGCGCCAGCAGCTCCCAATTAAGACAGGGGAGCACAGATACGCAGTATTTT
CASSSQLRQGSTDTQYF
>-|TRBJ1-1|TRBV28|TRBD1
TGTGCCAGCAGTTCCAGGGGGGCTTGGAACACTGAAGCTTTCTTT
CASSSRGAWNTEAFF
>-|TRBJ2-1|TRBV7-6|-
TGTGCCAGCAGCTTAGGGTGGGGTAGTGGTGAGCAGTTCTTC
CASSLGWGSGEQFF
>many|TRBJ2-1|TRBV7-6|TRBD1
TGTGCCAGCAGCTCGAACAGGGGTGAATTTGAGAATGAGCAGTTCTTC
CASSSNRGEFENEQFF
>-|TRBJ2-2|TRBV5-5|-
TGTGCCAGCAGTGCCTTGAGTCCTAGTCCCGGGGAGCTGTTTTTT
CASSALSPSPGELFF
>once|TRBJ2-1|TRBV7-8|TRBD1
TGTGCCAGCAGCCAGGGACAGTTCTCCTACAATGAGCAGTTCTTC
CASSQGQFSYNEQFF
>-|TRBJ1-2|TRBV24-1|-
TGTGCCACCAGTGATGGACATTTCTATGGCTACACCTTC
CATSDGHFYGYTF
>few|TRBJ1-5|TRBV5-6|TRBD1
TGTGCCAGCAGCTTGGTGGGCAGGGGGCAGCCCCAGCATTTT
CASSLVGRGQPQHF
>-|TRBJ1-6|TRBV2|TRBD1
TGTGCCAGCACCCTGGACAGGGGAGTTAGGAATTCACCCCTCCACTTT
CASTLDRGVRNSPLHF
>-|TRBJ1-6|TRBV3-1|-
TGTGCCAGCAGCCAAGGACATCCGGAGGCGGATCATAATTCACCCCTCCACTTT
CASSQGHPEADHNSPLHF
>few|TRBJ1-4|TRBV5-1|TRBD1
TGCGCCACTAAAGAGGGGGCGCTTAATAATGAAAAACTGTTTTTT
CATKEGALNNEKLFF
>-|TRBJ2-7|TRBV5-1|-
TGTGCCAGCAGTTTGAGGTTCGGCGTCTACAAGCAGTACTTC
CASSLRFGVYKQYF
>-|TRBJ1-2|TRBV9|TRBD1
TGTGCCAGCAGCTCCCTTGCCGGACAGGGATATGGCTACACCTTC
CASSSLAGQGYGYTF
>many|TRBJ2-1|TRBV19|TRBD2
TGTGCCAGTAGTATCGGGCTAGCGGGGGGCAATGAGCAGTTCTTC
CASSIGLAGGNEQFF
>many|TRBJ2-7|TRBV19|TRBD2
TGTGCCAGTAGTACCCAGCGGGGTTCCTACGAGCAGTACTTC
CASSTQRGSYEQYF
>once|TRBJ2-1|TRBV5-1|TRBD2
TGCGCCAGCAGCCCAGCGGGGGGGGACAGTCTCAGCTCCTACAATGAGCAGTTCTTC
CASSPAGGDSLSSYNEQFF
>many|TRBJ2-1|TRBV11-3|TRBD2
TGTGCCAGCAGCTCTAGCCCTAGCGGGGGGGCCAGTGAGCAGTTCTTC
CASSSSPSGGASEQFF
>-|TRBJ1-3|TRBV19|-
TGTGCCAGTAGTATAGTCGACAGGAAGAGAAGAAACACCATATATTTT
CASSIVDRKRRNTIYF
>-|TRBJ2-4|TRBV3-1|-
TGTGCCAGCAGCTCCAGGGGAGGGGACATTCAGTACTTC
CASSSRGGDIQYF
>-|TRBJ1-1|TRBV19|TRBD1
TGTGCCAGTAGTATGGGACAGTGGAACACTGAAGCTTTCTTT
CASSMGQWNTEAFF
>-|TRBJ2-7|TRBV6-6|-
TGTGCCAGCGCCCCGAGGGGTGACGGGCAGTACTTC
CASAPRGDGQYF
>few|TRBJ2-3|TRBV10-2|-
TGCGCCAGCAGTGAGAGCGATACGCAGTATTTT
CASSESDTQYF
>few|TRBJ1-2|TRBV27|-
TGTGCCAGCAGCATATCCTGGGGGAGAAACTATGGCTACACCTTC
CASSISWGRNYGYTF
>-|TRBJ2-6|TRBV3-2|-
TGTGCCAGCAGCCAAGACGCCAGCTACTCTGGGGCCAACGTCCTGACTTTC
CASSQDASYSGANVLTF
>many|TRBJ1-1|TRBV6-6|TRBD1
TGTGCCAGCAGCCCCGGGACAGGGGGCAACACTGAAGCTTTCTTT
CASSPGTGGNTEAFF
>-|TRBJ1-3|TRBV10-3|TRBD1
TGTGCCATCGGGGACAGGGAAAACACCATATATTTT
CAIGDRENTIYF
>-|TRBJ2-3|TRBV7-6|-
TGTGCTAGCAGCTCCGACACGGCAGATACGCAGTATTTT
CASSSDTADTQYF
>-|TRBJ2-5|TRBV2|-
TGTGCCAGCACATCGGGTGGTACCCAAGAGACCCAGTACTTC
CASTSGGTQETQYF
>many|TRBJ1-5|TRBV9|-
TGTGCCAGTTCCCGGGACACCAATCAGCCCCAGCATTTT
CASSRDTNQPQHF
>-|TRBJ1-5|TRBV2|-
TGTGCCAGCAGTGACAGGGCGGCCCTTCAGCCCCAGCATTTT
CASSDRAALQPQHF
>once|TRBJ2-7|TRBV24-1|-
TGTGCCACCAGTGATTTGGCGACAGGAGGCGAGCAGTACTTC
CATSDLATGGEQYF
>many|TRBJ1-2|TRBV6-6|TRBD1
TGTGCCAGCAGTTACGTAAGGACAGGGGATGGCTACACCTTC
CASSYVRTGDGYTF
>-|TRBJ1-1|TRBV20-1|TRBD1
TGCAGTGCTCCTTGGACAGGGGGAAACACTGAAGCTTTCTTT
CSAPWTGGNTEAFF